A single sample is the source of the 18 T cell receptor beta chains below, sequenced in a study of radiotherapy plus CTLA-4 blockade in lung cancer. Assay used: immunoSEQ multiplex PCR; TCRdb lists only in-frame clones, some missing. The sample lists about 120,000 clones; roughly 80% were seen once. Sequenced material: peripheral blood, taken from a patient treated with radiotherapy plus ipilimumab. The source of these receptors is a human donor with non-small cell lung cancer that progressed on radiotherapy plus ipilimumab. Some clones in this sample may be carry-over from other donors' samples.

This rearrangement joins TRBV30 to TRBJ2-1; D gene unclear. The CDR3 is 13 residues long. Germline CDR1 and CDR2: GTSNPN and SVGIG (reference sequence). Trimming took 0 bases from V and 6 from J, leaving 9 bases between them. The CDR3 nucleotides read TGTGCCTGGAGTGTAGGTAACCTCAATGAGCAGTTCTTC. Translated, it gives CAWSVGNLNEQFF.

The gene calls are TRBV29-1 and TRBJ1-1; TRBD1 agrees at 11 bases. CDR1 is SQVTM, CDR2 ANQGSEA, per germline. The length of the CDR3 is 16 residues. V shed 1 base, J shed 1 base, and the junction held 5 bases outside the gene matches. The CDR3 DNA reads as TGCAGCGTTGAAGCCTGGACAGGGGGCGAGAACACTGAAGCTTTCTTT. As protein: CSVEAWTGGENTEAFF.

On this clone: The junction does not match germline at one end; this may be a read error. Distinct nucleotide sequences in the sample also encode this CDR3. V gene TRBV14 combines with J gene TRBJ2-5; D is uncertain. Germline loops: CDR1 SGHDN, CDR2 FVKESK. The CDR3 loop spans 13 amino acids. CDR3 in amino acids: CASSQNYQETQYF. CDR3 in DNA: TGTGCCAGCAGCCAGAATTACCAAGAGACCCAATACTTC.

This rearrangement joins TRBV7-2 to TRBJ2-1, with TRBD2 matching 11 bases. This CDR3 region has 16 residues. Unmatched junction bases numbered 3, after V lost 0 bases and J lost 5 bases. Germline CDR1 SGHTA, CDR2 FQGNSA. CDR3 DNA: TGTGCCAGCAGCTTAGCGTCGGGACTAGCGGACAATGAGCAGTTCTTC. It yields the protein CASSLASGLADNEQFF.

The gene calls are TRBV9 and TRBJ2-5; D is possibly TRBD2 (6 bases). Between the trimmed V and J ends, which lost 0 bases and 9 bases, there was a span of 18 bases. The CDR3 sequence is 15 residues long. Germline CDR1 is SGDLS and CDR2 is YYNGEE. The CDR3 region is CASSVDPGTGASQYF. Written as DNA, the CDR3 is TGTGCCAGCAGCGTAGATCCCGGGACTGGGGCTTCCCAGTACTTC.

This clone showed up just a few times. The gene calls are TRBV19 and TRBJ1-2; maybe TRBD1 (5 bases). CDR1 is LNHDA, CDR2 SQIVND, per germline (reference sequence). This CDR3 contains 11 residues. V was cut by 8 bases and J by 4 bases, with 8 bases left in between. The CDR3 here is CASGAFYGYTF. The CDR3 nucleotides read TGTGCCAGTGGGGCATTCTATGGCTACACCTTC.

The chain recombines TRBV5-4 with TRBJ1-2, with TRBD1 matching over 10 bases. CDR3 length: 16 residues. Losses at the gene ends were 3 bases for V and 3 bases for J; bases not matched to a gene: 8. CDR1 SGHNT and CDR2 YYREEE come from the germline V gene (reference sequence). In DNA, the CDR3 is TGTGCCAGCAGCTATTTATCCGGGACAGGGGACTATGGCTACACCTTC. Its translation is CASSYLSGTGDYGYTF. The full variable domain, with the rest looked up from reference TRBV5-4 and TRBJ1-2, is ETGVTQSPTHLIKTRGQQVTLRCSSQSGHNTVSWYQQALGQGPQFIFQYYREEENGRGNFPPRFSGLQFPNYSSELNVNALELDDSALYLCASSYLSGTGDYGYTFGSGTRLTVV.

This clone has only a few counts. This sequence joins TRBV5-1 and TRBJ2-1; 12 nucleotides match TRBD2. Germline CDR1 and CDR2: SGHRS and YFSETQ. Trimming cost V 1 base and J 5 bases; bases outside gene matches: 1. The CDR3 runs to 15 residues. CDR3 in amino acids: CASSLLAGGDNEQFF. DNA for the CDR3: TGCGCCAGCAGCTTGCTAGCGGGGGGGGACAATGAGCAGTTCTTC.

The J gene is TRBJ2-5, the V gene TRBV29-1; TRBD2 matches 9 bases. The germline V gene has CDR1 SQVTM and CDR2 ANQGSEA. This CDR3 comprises 16 residues. J gave up 5 bases and V 2 bases, and 12 bases lay outside the gene matches. The CDR3 is CSVEKGSAGGRETQYF. The CDR3 region has the DNA TGCAGCGTTGAAAAAGGGTCAGCGGGGGGAAGGGAGACCCAGTACTTC.

This chain uses TRBV9 with TRBJ2-3; 10 bases are shared with TRBD2. Germline CDR1 and CDR2: SGDLS and YYNGEE. The CDR3 extends over 17 amino acids. V was pared by 3 bases and J by 2 bases, with 9 bases of the junction left unmatched. CDR3 residues: CASSAAGGLSITDTQYF. CDR3 bases: TGTGCCAGCAGCGCAGCGGGGGGGCTCTCCATCACAGATACGCAGTATTTT.

The gene calls are TRBV23-1 and TRBJ1-3, with no clear D. TRBV23-1 is reported as an ORF; its role is uncertain. There are 15 residues in the CDR3. The V and J ends lost 5 bases and 3 bases respectively, with 14 bases between them. CDR3 residues: CASSSEVGIGNTIYF. CDR3 sequence (DNA): TGCGCCAGCAGTTCGGAGGTGGGAATTGGAAACACCATATATTTT.

The V gene is TRBV6-1, the J gene TRBJ1-1; the D gene is possibly TRBD1 (5 bases). The germline CDR1 and CDR2 sequences are MNHNS and SASEGT. The CDR3 has 15 amino acids. Trimming left V 4 bases short and J 4 bases short, with 16 bases between. CDR3 coding DNA: TGTGCCAGCAGTGTATTTGGGGGAGAGGGCACTGAAGCTTTCTTT. It is translated as CASSVFGGEGTEAFF.

The V and J genes are TRBV10-3 and TRBJ2-1, with D uncertain. CDR1 ENHRY and CDR2 SYGVKD come from the germline V gene. Trimming removed 7 bases at V and 7 bases at J, with 8 bases between. There are 11 residues in the CDR3. CDR3 amino acids: CAIMTANEQFF. The CDR3 DNA reads TGTGCCATCATGACGGCAAATGAGCAGTTCTTC.

The chain carries TRBV7-2 and TRBJ2-3; TRBD2 matches 9 bases. CDR1 SGHTA and CDR2 FQGNSA come from the germline V gene. CDR3 length: 15 amino acids. V gave up 3 bases and J gave up 7 bases; unmatched junction bases: 8. CDR3 in DNA: TGTGCCAGCAGCTTTGGGGGCGGGGGGGTTAATACGCAGTATTTT. Translating gives CASSFGGGGVNTQYF.

The gene calls are TRBV11-3 and TRBJ2-1; D might be TRBD1 or TRBD2, each matching 5 bases. V was clipped by 3 bases and J by 9 bases, with 9 bases between them. Germline assignment: CDR1 SGHNT and CDR2 YENEEA. This CDR3 comprises 12 residues. The CDR3 DNA sequence: TGTGCCAGCAGCTTCGGTGGGGGTGAGCAGTTCTTC. Its translation: CASSFGGGEQFF.

The CDR3 protein is CASSPGGTLQGALHF. The CDR3 nucleotides are TGTGCCAGCTCACCGGGTGGGACTCTCCAGGGTGCCCTCCACTTT. The rearrangement links TRBV18 to TRBJ1-6; TRBD1 might be the D (5 bases). CDR3 length: 15 amino acids. The germline V gene encodes CDR1 KGHSH and CDR2 LQKENI. The V end lost 3 bases, the J end lost 14 bases, and 20 bases lay between the germline ends. Full variable domain (outside the CDR3, taken from reference TRBV18 and TRBJ1-6): NAGVMQNPRHLVRRRGQEARLRCSPMKGHSHVYWYRQLPEEGLKFMVYLQKENIIDESGMPKERFSAEFPKEGPSILRIQQVVRGDSAAYFCASSPGGTLQGALHFGNGTRLTVT.

This chain uses TRBV7-9 with TRBJ1-4; D gene uncertain. Per germline, CDR1 SEHNR and CDR2 FQNEAQ (reference sequence). Trimming cost V 1 base and J 1 base, with 1 base left between them. This CDR3 region has 13 residues. In DNA form, the CDR3 reads TGTGCCAGCAGCTTAGTAACTAATGAAAAACTGTTTTTT. Translating it yields CASSLVTNEKLFF.

This rearrangement joins TRBV27 to TRBJ2-3, with 7 bases identical to TRBD1. V shed 10 bases and J 1 base; nucleotides not matched to a gene: 5. The germline gives CDR1 MNHEY, CDR2 SMNVEV (reference sequence). The CDR3 loop spans 13 amino acids. DNA of the CDR3: TGTGCCATCCAAGGGACAGGCACAGATACGCAGTATTTT. Its protein is CAIQGTGTDTQYF.